This TCR beta chain appears in the sequencing data of a study of STAT3 mutations in large granular lymphocyte leukemia. General study results and limits: All newly emerging clones after therapy were STAT3 wild type. Every T-cell large granular lymphocyte leukemia patient had at least one immunodominant TCR beta clonotype.

Remarks on this clone: The antigen remains undetermined.

Each sample's TCRbeta library yielded on average around 42,000 productive templates. Only in-frame clones appear in the TCRdb table, and some are missing; sequencing was by immunoSEQ multiplex PCR. The sample carries roughly 6,000 clones, about 35% recorded once. The length of the CDR3 is 14 residues. In germline, CDR1 is MNHNS, CDR2 SASEGT. The V end lost 6 bases, the J end lost 7 bases, and 18 bases lay between the germline ends. This chain connects TRBV6-1 to TRBJ1-2; maybe TRBD1 (5 bases). The source is a woman in her thirties or forties with T-cell large granular lymphocyte leukemia. Some clones in this sample may be carry-over from other donors' samples. Material: peripheral blood mononuclear cells. This CDR3 reads CASSDILGQGGYTF. The CDR3, as DNA: TGTGCCAGCAGCGATATTCTGGGGCAGGGTGGCTACACCTTC.